The 3 T cell receptor beta chains below come from one sample, sequenced in a study of spatial heterogeneity in lung cancer. TCRdb re-analysed the 5' RACE reads in MiXCR, keeping a single row per CDR3 protein. This sample has about 5,600 distinct CDR3 sequences, with roughly 7.1% found just once. General study points: Mutation counts in tumors were tracked by counts of expanded intratumoral alpha and beta TCRs.

The sample's time point: sample taken at primary tumor resection. Antigens of these TCRs are unknown. The material sequenced was lung tumor tissue, taken at surgery. All receptors derive from a female donor with early-stage non-small cell lung cancer.

This clonotype occurred many times. This beta chain is a stray read from a library made for alpha chains; its abundance is not meaningful. The chain recombines TRBV7-9 with TRBJ2-1; 7 positions agree with TRBD1. Germline V lookup: CDR1 SEHNR, CDR2 FQNEAQ (reference sequence). The CDR3 is 14 amino acids. The V segment lost 4 bases and the J segment 3 bases; nucleotides outside the gene matches: 3. In DNA, the CDR3 is TGTGCCAGCAGCTCCGGACAGGTCTACAATGAGCAGTTCTTC. Protein product: CASSSGQVYNEQFF.

By its share, this clonotype is medium-sized. This beta chain is a stray read from a library made for alpha chains; its abundance is not meaningful. The chain joins TRBV7-2 to TRBJ2-3; the match to TRBD2 covers 10 bases. In germline, CDR1 is SGHTA, CDR2 FQGNSA. The CDR3 has 17 residues. Trimming took 0 bases from V and 2 from J; bases not matched to a gene: 5. This CDR3 reads CASSLAFLAGATDTQYF. CDR3 DNA: TGTGCCAGCAGCTTAGCCTTTCTAGCGGGGGCCACAGATACGCAGTATTTT.

Sample share makes this clonotype medium-sized. This beta chain represents an off-target read in a library built for alpha chains; its size is of limited meaning. V usage is TRBV6-1 and J usage is TRBJ1-6; perhaps TRBD1 as D (6 bases). This CDR3 region has 15 residues. Germline CDR1 reads MNHNS; CDR2 reads SASEGT. The V end was cut by 8 bases, the J end by 7 bases, with 18 bases between. The chain's CDR3 is CASAMGGAQNSPLHF. The CDR3 DNA is TGTGCCAGCGCCATGGGGGGCGCGCAAAATTCACCCCTCCACTTT.